This TCR beta chain derives from a study of T cells after yellow fever vaccination. Findings of the study overall: Some clonotypes, a small share, were shared between CD4 and CD8 compartments. Subsequent to the booster, the majority of primary-vaccination clones reappeared (roughly 96% CD4, 88% CD8). Though it reached lower strength, the secondary response hit its peak faster, day 5 versus 15.

This clonotype showed up just a few times. Its antigen is not known. Template switching by 5'RACE produced TCR cDNA, adding a universal primer site and UMIs. Each CDR3 protein is one row after TCRdb ran MiXCR on the 5' RACE reads. The sample gives 320,000 or so distinct CDR3 sequences, roughly 8.4% of which show up once; around 17% is in the top ten. Germline loops: CDR1 MNHEY, CDR2 SVGAGI. The CDR3 loop spans 15 amino acids. The V end lost 4 bases, the J end lost 2 bases, and 12 bases lay between the germline ends. V and J are TRBV6-5 and TRBJ2-1; D unresolved. This receptor was identified in a young man who received the YFV17D yellow fever vaccine. The input for sequencing was PBMCs, taken approximately 47 days after the first yellow fever vaccination. CDR3 loop: CASSFGRPTYNEQFF. The CDR3 DNA is TGTGCCAGCAGTTTCGGACGGCCGACCTACAATGAGCAGTTCTTC.